These 3 T cell receptor beta chains share one sample of origin, sequenced in a study of cytomegalovirus exposure and HLA in healthy donors. PCR used 60 Vbeta primers and 13 Jbeta primers. Using immunoSEQ multiplex PCR, the repertoire was profiled, and TCRdb retains in-frame clones only, with some absent. The table includes approximately 120,000 clones, around 80% detected once. Sequenced material: PBMCs. The source of these receptors is a female donor in good health and CMV-seronegative.

The CDR3 region is CASSLVGLRNTEAFF. The DNA for the CDR3 is TGTGCCAGCAGCTTGGTCGGACTGCGTAACACTGAAGCTTTCTTT. The chain carries TRBV5-6 and TRBJ1-1; D not resolved. This CDR3 is 15 amino acids long. V lost 0 bases to trimming and J lost 2 bases, with 11 bases between them. Germline loops: CDR1 SGHDT, CDR2 YYEEEE.

The chain uses TRBV7-3 and TRBJ1-3; D uncertain. Trimming pared 3 bases from V and 4 bases from J, leaving 7 bases between. This CDR3 is 13 amino acids long. CDR1 and CDR2 from the germline V gene are SGHTA and FQGTGA. CDR3 coding DNA: TGTGCCAGCAGCTTCCGGGGAGGAAACACCATATATTTT. Residues: CASSFRGGNTIYF.

The chain links TRBV28 to TRBJ2-7, with 10 bases that match TRBD1. The CDR3 length is 14 residues. Germline CDR1 is MDHEN and CDR2 is SYDVKM. V shed 6 bases and J 6 bases; nucleotides not matched to a gene: 8. The CDR3 loop reads CASRFGTGVSEQYF. The CDR3 DNA is TGTGCCAGCAGATTCGGGACAGGGGTCTCCGAGCAGTACTTC.